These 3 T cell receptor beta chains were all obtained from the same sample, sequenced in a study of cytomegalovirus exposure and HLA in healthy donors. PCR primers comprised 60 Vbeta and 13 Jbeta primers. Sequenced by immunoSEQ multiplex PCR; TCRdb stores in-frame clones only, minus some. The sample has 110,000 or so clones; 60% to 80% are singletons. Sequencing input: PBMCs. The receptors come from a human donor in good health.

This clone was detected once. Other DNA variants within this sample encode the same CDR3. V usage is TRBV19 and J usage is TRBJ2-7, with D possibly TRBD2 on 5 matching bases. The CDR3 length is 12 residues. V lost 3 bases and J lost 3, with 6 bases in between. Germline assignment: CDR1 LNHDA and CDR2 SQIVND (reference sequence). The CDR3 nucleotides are TGTGCCAGTAGTATTGCGGGCTACGAGCAGTACTTC. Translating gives CASSIAGYEQYF.

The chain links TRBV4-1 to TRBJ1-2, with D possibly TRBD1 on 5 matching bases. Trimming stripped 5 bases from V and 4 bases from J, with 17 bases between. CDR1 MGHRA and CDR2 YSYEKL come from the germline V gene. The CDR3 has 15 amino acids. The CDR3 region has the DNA TGCGCCAGCAGCACGACAGCAGCCGCCCCCTATGGCTACACCTTC. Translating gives CASSTTAAAPYGYTF.

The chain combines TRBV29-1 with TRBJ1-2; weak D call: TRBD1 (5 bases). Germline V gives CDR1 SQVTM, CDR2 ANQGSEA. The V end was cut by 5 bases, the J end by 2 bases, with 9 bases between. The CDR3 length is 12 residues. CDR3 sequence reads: CSVKTDNYGYTF. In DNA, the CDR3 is TGCAGCGTTAAGACAGACAACTATGGCTACACCTTC.